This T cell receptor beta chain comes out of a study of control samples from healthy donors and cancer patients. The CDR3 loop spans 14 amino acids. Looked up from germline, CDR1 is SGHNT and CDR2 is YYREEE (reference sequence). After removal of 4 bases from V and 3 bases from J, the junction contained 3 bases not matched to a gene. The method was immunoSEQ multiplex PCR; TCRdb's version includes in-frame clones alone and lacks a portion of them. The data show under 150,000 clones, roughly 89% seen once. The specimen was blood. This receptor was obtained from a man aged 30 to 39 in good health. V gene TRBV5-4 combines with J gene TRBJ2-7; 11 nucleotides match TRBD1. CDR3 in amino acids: CASSPGTGGYEQYF. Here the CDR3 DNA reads TGTGCCAGCAGCCCCGGGACAGGGGGCTACGAGCAGTACTTC.